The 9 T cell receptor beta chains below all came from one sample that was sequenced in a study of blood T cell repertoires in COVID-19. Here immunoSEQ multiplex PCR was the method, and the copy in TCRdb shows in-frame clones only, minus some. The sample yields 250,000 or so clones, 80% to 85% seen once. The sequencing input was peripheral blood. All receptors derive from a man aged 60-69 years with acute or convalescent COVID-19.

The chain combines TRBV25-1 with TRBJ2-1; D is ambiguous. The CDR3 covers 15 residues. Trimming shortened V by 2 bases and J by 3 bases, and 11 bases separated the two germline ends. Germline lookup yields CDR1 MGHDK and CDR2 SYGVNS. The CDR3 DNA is TGTGCCAGCAGTGAAAAAACCCCGGGCTACAATGAGCAGTTCTTC. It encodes CASSEKTPGYNEQFF.

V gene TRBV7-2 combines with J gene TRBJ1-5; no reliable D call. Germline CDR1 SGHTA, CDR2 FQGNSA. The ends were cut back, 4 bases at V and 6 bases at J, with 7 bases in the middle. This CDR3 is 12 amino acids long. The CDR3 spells CASSSGGQPQHF. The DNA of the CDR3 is TGTGCCAGCAGCTCGGGTGGTCAGCCCCAGCATTTT.

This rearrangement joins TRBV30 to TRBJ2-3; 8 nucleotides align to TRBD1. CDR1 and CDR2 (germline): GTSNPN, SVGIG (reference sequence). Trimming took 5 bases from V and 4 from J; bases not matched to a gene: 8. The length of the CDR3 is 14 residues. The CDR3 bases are TGTGCCTGGGACCGACAGGGGCGCTCAGATACGCAGTATTTT. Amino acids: CAWDRQGRSDTQYF.

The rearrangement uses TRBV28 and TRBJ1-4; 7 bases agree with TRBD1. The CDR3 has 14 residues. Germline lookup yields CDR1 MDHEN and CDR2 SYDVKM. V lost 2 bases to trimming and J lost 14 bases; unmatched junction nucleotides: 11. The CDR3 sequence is CASSLPSSGQKLFF. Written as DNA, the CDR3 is TGTGCCAGCAGTTTACCCTCCTCGGGACAGAAGCTGTTTTTT. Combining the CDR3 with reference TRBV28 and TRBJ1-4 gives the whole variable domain DVKVTQSSRYLVKRTGEKVFLECVQDMDHENMFWYRQDPGLGLRLIYFSYDVKMKEKGDIPEGYSVSREKKERFSLILESASTNQTSMYLCASSLPSSGQKLFFGSGTQLSVL.

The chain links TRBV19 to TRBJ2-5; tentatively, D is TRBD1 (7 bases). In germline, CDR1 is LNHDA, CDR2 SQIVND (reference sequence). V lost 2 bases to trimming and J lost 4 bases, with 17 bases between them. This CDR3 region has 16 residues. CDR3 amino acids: CASSIRARQGGETQYF. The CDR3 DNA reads TGTGCCAGTAGTATAAGGGCGAGGCAGGGGGGAGAGACCCAGTACTTC.

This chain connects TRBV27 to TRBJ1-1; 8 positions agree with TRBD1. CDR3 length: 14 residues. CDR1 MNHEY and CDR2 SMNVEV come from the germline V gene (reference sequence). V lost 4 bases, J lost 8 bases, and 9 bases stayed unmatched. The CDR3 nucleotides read TGTGCCAGCAGTTCCAGACAGGGGAACGTCGAAGCTTTCTTT. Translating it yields CASSSRQGNVEAFF.

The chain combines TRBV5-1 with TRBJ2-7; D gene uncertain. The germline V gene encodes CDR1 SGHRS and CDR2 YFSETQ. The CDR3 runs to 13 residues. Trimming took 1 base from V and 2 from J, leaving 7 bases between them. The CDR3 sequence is CASSLPGPYEQYF. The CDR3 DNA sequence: TGCGCCAGCAGCTTGCCGGGTCCCTACGAGCAGTACTTC.

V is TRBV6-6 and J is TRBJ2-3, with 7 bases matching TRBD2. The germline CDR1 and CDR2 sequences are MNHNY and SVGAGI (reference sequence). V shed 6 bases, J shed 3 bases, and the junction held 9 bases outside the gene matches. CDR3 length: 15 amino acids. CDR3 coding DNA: TGTGCCAGCAGGATCGGGGGAGGGCCGACAGATACGCAGTATTTT. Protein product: CASRIGGGPTDTQYF.

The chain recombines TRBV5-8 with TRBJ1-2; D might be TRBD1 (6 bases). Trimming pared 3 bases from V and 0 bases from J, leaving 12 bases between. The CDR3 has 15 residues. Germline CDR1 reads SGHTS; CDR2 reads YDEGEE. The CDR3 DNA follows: TGTGCCAGCAGCTGGTTTGGGGGCCCTAACTATGGCTACACCTTC. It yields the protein CASSWFGGPNYGYTF.